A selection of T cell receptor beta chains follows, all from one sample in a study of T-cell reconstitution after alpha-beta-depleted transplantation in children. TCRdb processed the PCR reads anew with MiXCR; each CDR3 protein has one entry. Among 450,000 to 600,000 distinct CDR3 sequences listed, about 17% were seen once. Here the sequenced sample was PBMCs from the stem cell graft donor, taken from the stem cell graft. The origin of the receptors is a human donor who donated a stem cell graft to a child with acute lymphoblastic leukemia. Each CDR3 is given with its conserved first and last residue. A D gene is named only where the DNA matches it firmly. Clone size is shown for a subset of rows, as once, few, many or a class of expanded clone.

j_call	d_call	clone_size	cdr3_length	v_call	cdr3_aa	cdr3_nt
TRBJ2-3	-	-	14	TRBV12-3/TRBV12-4	CASRWDRGTDTQYF	TGTGCCAGCAGGTGGGATAGAGGCACAGATACGCAGTATTTT
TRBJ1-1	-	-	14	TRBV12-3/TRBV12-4	CASSFKGGDTEAFF	TGTGCCAGCAGTTTTAAGGGAGGGGACACTGAAGCTTTCTTT
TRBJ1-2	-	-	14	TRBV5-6	CASSWTGTIEGYTF	TGTGCCAGCAGCTGGACCGGGACAATTGAGGGCTACACCTTC
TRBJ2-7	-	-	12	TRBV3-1	CASSQMAYEQYF	TGTGCCAGCAGCCAGATGGCCTACGAGCAGTACTTC
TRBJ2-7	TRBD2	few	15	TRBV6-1	CASSEGLAGAYEQYF	TGTGCCAGCAGTGAGGGACTAGCGGGAGCCTACGAGCAGTACTTC
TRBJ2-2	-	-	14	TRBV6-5	CASSYTLRTGELFF	TGTGCCAGCAGTTACACCCTCCGGACCGGGGAGCTGTTTTTT
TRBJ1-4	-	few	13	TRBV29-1	CSVEGTDLGKLFF	TGCAGCGTTGAAGGGACTGACTTAGGGAAACTGTTTTTT
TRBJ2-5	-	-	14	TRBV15	CATSRLDSFETQYF	TGTGCCACCAGCAGATTGGACTCCTTCGAGACCCAGTACTTC
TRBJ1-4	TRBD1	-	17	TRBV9	CASSVETGTWQDEKLFF	TGTGCCAGCAGCGTAGAGACAGGGACGTGGCAGGATGAAAAACTGTTTTTT
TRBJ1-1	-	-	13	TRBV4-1	CASSQETHPEAFF	TGCGCCAGCAGCCAAGAGACCCATCCCGAAGCTTTCTTT
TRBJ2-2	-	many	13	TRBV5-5	CASNRRPDGELFF	TGTGCCAGCAACAGACGTCCCGACGGGGAGCTGTTTTTT
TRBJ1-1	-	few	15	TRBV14	CASSQDSGLNTEAFF	TGTGCCAGCAGCCAAGATTCCGGGTTGAACACTGAAGCTTTCTTT
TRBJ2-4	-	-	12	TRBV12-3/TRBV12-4	CASSFGENIQYF	TGTGCCAGCAGTTTTGGGGAGAACATTCAGTACTTC
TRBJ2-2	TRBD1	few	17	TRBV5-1	CASSVPTGLANTGELFF	TGCGCCAGCAGCGTACCGACAGGGCTCGCGAACACCGGGGAGCTGTTTTTT
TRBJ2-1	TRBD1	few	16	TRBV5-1	CASSPPGQGVYNEQFF	TGCGCCAGCAGCCCTCCGGGACAGGGGGTTTACAATGAGCAGTTCTTC
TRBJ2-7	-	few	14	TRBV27	CASRWAGDSYEQYF	TGTGCCAGCAGATGGGCGGGTGACTCCTACGAGCAGTACTTC
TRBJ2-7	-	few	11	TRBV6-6	CASGGGTEQYF	TGTGCCAGCGGAGGAGGGACCGAGCAGTACTTC
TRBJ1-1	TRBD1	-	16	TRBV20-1	CSARALDRATNTEAFF	TGCAGTGCTAGAGCACTCGACAGGGCTACGAACACTGAAGCTTTCTTT
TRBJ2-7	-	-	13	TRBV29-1	CSVEKGSVGEQYF	TGCAGCGTTGAAAAGGGGTCGGTTGGCGAGCAGTACTTC
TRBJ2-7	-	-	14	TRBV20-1	CSASFDRTSCEQYF	TGCAGTGCTAGCTTCGACAGGACGTCCTGCGAGCAGTACTTC
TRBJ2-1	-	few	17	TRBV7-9	CASSPGARLGPYNEQFF	TGTGCCAGCAGCCCCGGGGCCCGGTTGGGACCGTACAATGAGCAGTTCTTC
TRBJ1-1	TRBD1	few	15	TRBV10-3	CAIRTGTNRNTEAFF	TGTGCCATCCGGACAGGGACGAATCGTAACACTGAAGCTTTCTTT
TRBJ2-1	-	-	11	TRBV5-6	CASSSGFEQFF	TGTGCCAGCAGTTCGGGGTTTGAGCAGTTCTTC
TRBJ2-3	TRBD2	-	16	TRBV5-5	CASSLGVAGDMDTQYF	TGTGCCAGCAGCTTGGGAGTAGCGGGAGACATGGATACGCAGTATTTT
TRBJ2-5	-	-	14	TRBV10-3	CAISAGSLQETQYF	TGTGCCATCAGTGCTGGCAGCCTCCAAGAGACCCAGTACTTC
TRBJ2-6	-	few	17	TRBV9	CASSVGARGSGANVLTF	TGTGCCAGCAGCGTAGGAGCGAGGGGCTCTGGGGCCAACGTCCTGACTTTC
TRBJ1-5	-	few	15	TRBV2	CASSESEGSNQPQHF	TGTGCCAGCAGTGAAAGCGAGGGGAGCAATCAGCCCCAGCATTTT
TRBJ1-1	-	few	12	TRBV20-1	CSASPLGTEAFF	TGCAGTGCTAGCCCCTTGGGGACTGAAGCTTTCTTT
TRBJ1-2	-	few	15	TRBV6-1	CASRATRASNYGYTF	TGTGCCAGCAGAGCTACTCGGGCCTCCAACTATGGCTACACCTTC
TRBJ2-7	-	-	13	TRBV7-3	CASTPIGSGEQYF	TGTGCCAGCACTCCGATCGGGTCTGGCGAGCAGTACTTC
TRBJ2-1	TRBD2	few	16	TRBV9	CASSHPRTSGYNEQFF	TGTGCCAGCAGCCATCCTCGGACTAGCGGCTACAATGAGCAGTTCTTC
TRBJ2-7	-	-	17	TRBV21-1	CASSKEGTGEETYEQYF	TGTGCCAGCAGCAAAGAGGGGACAGGGGAAGAGACCTACGAGCAGTACTTC
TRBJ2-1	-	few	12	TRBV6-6	CASLDSYNEQFF	TGTGCCAGCTTGGACAGCTACAATGAGCAGTTCTTC
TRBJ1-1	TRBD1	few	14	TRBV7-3	CASSQGAANTEAFF	TGTGCCAGCAGTCAGGGGGCTGCGAACACTGAAGCTTTCTTT
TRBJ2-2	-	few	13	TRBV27	CASSLRVNGELFF	TGTGCCAGCAGTTTAAGAGTGAACGGGGAGCTGTTTTTT
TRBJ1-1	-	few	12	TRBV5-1	CASTLDGERAFF	TGCGCCAGCACTCTGGACGGCGAGCGGGCTTTCTTT
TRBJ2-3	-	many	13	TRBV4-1	CASSQTYTDTQYF	TGCGCCAGCAGCCAGACATACACAGATACGCAGTATTTT
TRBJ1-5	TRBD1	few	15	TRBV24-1	CATSGTGDGNQPQHF	TGTGCCACCAGTGGGACAGGGGATGGCAATCAGCCCCAGCATTTT
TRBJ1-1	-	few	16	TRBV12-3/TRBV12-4	CASSLRVGGGNTEAFF	TGTGCCAGCAGCCTCAGGGTTGGCGGGGGAAACACTGAAGCTTTCTTT
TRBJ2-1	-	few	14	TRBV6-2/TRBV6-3	CASNHWMNYNEQFF	TGTGCCAGCAATCACTGGATGAACTACAATGAGCAGTTCTTC
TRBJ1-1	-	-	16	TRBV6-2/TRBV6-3	CASSPQPKLEDTEAFF	TGTGCCAGCAGTCCTCAACCAAAACTCGAGGACACTGAAGCTTTCTTT
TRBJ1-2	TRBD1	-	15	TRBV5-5	CASSFRGVMDYGYTF	TGTGCCAGCAGCTTCAGGGGGGTAATGGACTATGGCTACACCTTC
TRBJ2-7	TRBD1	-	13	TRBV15	CATSRTLDRVWYF	TGTGCCACCAGCAGAACCCTAGACAGGGTTTGGTACTTC
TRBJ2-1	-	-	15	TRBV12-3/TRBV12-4	CASSFPTGSYNEQFF	TGTGCCAGCAGTTTTCCCACAGGGTCCTACAATGAGCAGTTCTTC
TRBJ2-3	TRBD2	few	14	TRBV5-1	CASSLTSVADTQYF	TGCGCCAGCAGCTTGACTAGCGTCGCAGATACGCAGTATTTT
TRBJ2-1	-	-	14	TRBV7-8	CASSLDRRGNEQFF	TGTGCCAGCAGCTTAGATCGGAGGGGGAATGAGCAGTTCTTC
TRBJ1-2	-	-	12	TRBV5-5	CASSLDVSGYTF	TGTGCCAGCAGCTTGGATGTTAGTGGATACACCTTC
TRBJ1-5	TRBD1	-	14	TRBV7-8	CASSSSGQYQPQHF	TGTGCCAGCAGCTCTTCGGGACAGTATCAGCCCCAGCATTTT
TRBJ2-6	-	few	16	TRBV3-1	CASSPMPFSGANVLTF	TGTGCCAGCAGCCCCATGCCCTTCTCTGGGGCCAACGTCCTGACTTTC
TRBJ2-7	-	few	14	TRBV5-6	CASTLRYVRDEQYF	TGTGCCAGCACCCTCCGGTATGTCAGGGACGAGCAGTACTTC
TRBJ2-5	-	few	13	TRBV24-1	CATSEGPNETQYF	TGTGCCACCAGTGAGGGCCCCAACGAGACCCAGTACTTC
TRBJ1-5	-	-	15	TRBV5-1	CASSLGSGINRPQHF	TGCGCCAGCAGCTTGGGGTCAGGGATCAATCGGCCCCAGCATTTT
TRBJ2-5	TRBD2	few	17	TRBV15	CATSRDKVAGGGETQYF	TGTGCCACCAGCAGAGATAAGGTAGCGGGAGGCGGGGAGACCCAGTACTTC
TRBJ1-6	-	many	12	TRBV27	CASSLGGSPLHF	TGTGCCAGCAGTTTAGGTGGATCACCCCTCCACTTT
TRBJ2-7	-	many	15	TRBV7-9	CASSLAGFGYNEQYF	TGTGCCAGCAGCTTAGCTGGTTTCGGGTACAACGAGCAGTACTTC
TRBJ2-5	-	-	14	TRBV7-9	CASSLPSLQETQYF	TGTGCCAGCAGCTTACCCAGTCTCCAAGAGACCCAGTACTTC
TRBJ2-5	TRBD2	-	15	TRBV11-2	CASSPLGTSQETQYF	TGTGCCAGCAGCCCGCTCGGGACTAGCCAAGAGACCCAGTACTTC
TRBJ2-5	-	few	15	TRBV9	CASSPTGYFQETQYF	TGTGCCAGCAGCCCAACAGGCTACTTCCAAGAGACCCAGTACTTC